This TCR beta chain emerged from a study of shared clonotypes between healthy human individuals. Study information: Participating donors consisted of a couple of women and a few men aged 18 to 49. Findings of the study overall: What naive subsets generally showed was a larger estimated richness than memory subsets showed. A limitation of the genetic and exposure-history diversity represented arose from few donors. Roughly 4.7% was the fraction of naive CD4 clonotypes found shared across a few donors.

V was cut by 6 bases and J by 0 bases, with 13 bases left in between. CDR3 length: 15 residues. Germline assignment: CDR1 MNHEY and CDR2 SVGAGI. This clone was picked up a small number of times. Its antigen is undetermined. Repertoires were generated with immunoSEQ multiplex PCR, while TCRdb's copy carries only in-frame clones and drops some. The data show approximately 92,000 clones, 60% to 75% seen once. Material: memory CD8+ T cells sorted from blood. The subset here: CD45RO+ cells pooled with CCR7-negative TemRA cells. The rearrangement joins TRBV6-5 to TRBJ2-3; tentative D call: TRBD2 (6 bases). This clonotype was sampled from a man in his thirties or forties in good health. The CDR3 loop is CASSLGGLSTDTQYF. Here the CDR3 DNA reads TGTGCCAGCAGCCTGGGGGGTTTGAGCACAGATACGCAGTATTTT.